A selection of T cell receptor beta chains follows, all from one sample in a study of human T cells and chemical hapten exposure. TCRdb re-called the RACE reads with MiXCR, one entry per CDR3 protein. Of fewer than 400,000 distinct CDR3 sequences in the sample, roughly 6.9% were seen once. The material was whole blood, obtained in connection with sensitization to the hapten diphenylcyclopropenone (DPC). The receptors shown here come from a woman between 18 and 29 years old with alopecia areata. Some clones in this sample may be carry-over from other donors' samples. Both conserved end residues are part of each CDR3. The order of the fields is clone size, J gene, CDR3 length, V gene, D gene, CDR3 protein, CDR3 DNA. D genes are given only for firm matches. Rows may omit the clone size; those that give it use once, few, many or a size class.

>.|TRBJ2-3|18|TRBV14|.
CASSHPRADPLSTDTQYF
TGTGCCAGCAGCCACCCCAGGGCGGACCCTCTTTCCACAGATACGCAGTATTTT
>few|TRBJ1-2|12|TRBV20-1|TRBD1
CSATGQTHGYTF
TGCAGTGCTACGGGACAGACTCATGGCTACACCTTC
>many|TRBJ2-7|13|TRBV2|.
CASRVETLGEQYF
TGTGCCAGCAGAGTCGAGACGTTGGGCGAGCAGTACTTC
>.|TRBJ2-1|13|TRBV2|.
CASKGGGYNEQFF
TGTGCCAGCAAGGGGGGGGGCTACAATGAGCAGTTCTTC
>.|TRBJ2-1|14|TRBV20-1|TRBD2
CSMTSGASYNEQFF
TGCAGTATGACTAGCGGGGCCTCCTACAATGAGCAGTTCTTC
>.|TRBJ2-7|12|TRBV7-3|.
CASSRDGGEQYF
TGTGCCAGCAGTCGGGACGGGGGAGAGCAGTACTTC
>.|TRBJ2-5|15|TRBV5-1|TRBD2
CASSVVAGAQETQYF
TGCGCCAGCAGCGTGGTAGCGGGGGCGCAAGAGACCCAGTACTTC
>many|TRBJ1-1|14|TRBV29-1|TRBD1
CSVETGQGWTEAFF
TGCAGCGTTGAAACGGGACAGGGGTGGACTGAAGCTTTCTTT
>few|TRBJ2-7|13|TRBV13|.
CASSLRYSYEQYF
TGTGCCAGCAGCTTACGGTACTCCTACGAGCAGTACTTC
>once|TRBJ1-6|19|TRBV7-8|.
CASSLQGLTLSSYNSPLHF
TGTGCCAGCAGCTTACAGGGGCTGACCTTGAGCTCCTATAATTCACCCCTCCACTTT
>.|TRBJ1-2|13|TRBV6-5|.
CASRTGLNYGYTF
TGTGCCAGCAGGACGGGTCTTAACTATGGCTACACCTTC
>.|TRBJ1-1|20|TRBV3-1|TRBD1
CASSQDGPRDRVYGNTEAFF
TGTGCCAGCAGCCAAGATGGCCCCCGGGACAGGGTGTACGGGAACACTGAAGCTTTCTTT
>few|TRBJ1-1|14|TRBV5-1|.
CASSSSTGPTEAFF
TGCGCCAGCAGCTCATCGACAGGCCCAACTGAAGCTTTCTTT
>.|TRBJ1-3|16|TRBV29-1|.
CSVEETGRLSGNTIYF
TGCAGCGTTGAAGAGACGGGACGGCTCTCTGGAAACACCATATATTTT
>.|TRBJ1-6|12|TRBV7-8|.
CASSSKGWILHF
TGTGCCAGCAGCTCAAAGGGGTGGATCCTCCACTTT
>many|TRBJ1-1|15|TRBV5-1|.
CASSLEWQGQGGAFF
TGCGCCAGCAGCTTGGAGTGGCAGGGTCAAGGAGGAGCTTTCTTT
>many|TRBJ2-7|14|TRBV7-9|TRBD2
CASSLTGTIDEQYF
TGTGCCAGCAGCTTAACCGGGACTATAGACGAGCAGTACTTC
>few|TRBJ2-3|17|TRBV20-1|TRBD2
CSARDLAGGRPVDTQYF
TGCAGTGCTAGAGATTTAGCGGGGGGGCGTCCAGTGGATACGCAGTATTTT
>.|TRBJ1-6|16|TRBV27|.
CASRGGPGAYNSPLHF
TGTGCCAGCAGAGGGGGGCCAGGAGCCTATAATTCACCCCTCCACTTT
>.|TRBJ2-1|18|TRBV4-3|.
CASSQEEAVQGTYNEQFF
TGCGCCAGCAGCCAAGAAGAGGCAGTACAGGGAACCTACAATGAGCAGTTCTTC
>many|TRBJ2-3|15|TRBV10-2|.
CASTGTSKVEDTQYF
TGCGCCAGTACCGGGACTTCTAAAGTCGAAGATACGCAGTATTTT
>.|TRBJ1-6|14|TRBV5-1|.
CASSPDRNYSPLHF
TGCGCCAGCAGTCCCGACAGGAATTATTCACCCCTCCACTTT
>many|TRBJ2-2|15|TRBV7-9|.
CASSLMAGVPGELFF
TGTGCCAGCAGCTTAATGGCAGGGGTGCCCGGGGAGCTGTTTTTT
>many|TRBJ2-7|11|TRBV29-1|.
CSVQNLQGQYF
TGCAGCGTCCAAAACCTGCAGGGGCAGTACTTC
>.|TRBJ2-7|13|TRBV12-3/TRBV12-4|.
CASSFYPAYEQYF
TGTGCCAGCAGTTTTTACCCAGCCTACGAGCAGTACTTC
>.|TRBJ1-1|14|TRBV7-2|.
CASTRGAGARQAFF
TGTGCCAGCACCAGAGGGGCAGGGGCAAGGCAAGCTTTCTTT
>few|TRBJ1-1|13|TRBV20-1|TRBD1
CSALVLNTGAAFF
TGCAGTGCTCTCGTGTTGAACACAGGGGCAGCTTTCTTT
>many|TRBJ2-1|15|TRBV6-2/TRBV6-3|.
CASSPTGPSYNEQFF
TGTGCCAGCAGTCCGACCGGCCCTTCCTACAATGAGCAGTTCTTC
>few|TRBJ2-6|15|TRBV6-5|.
CASSYGGFGANVLTF
TGTGCCAGCAGTTACGGGGGTTTTGGGGCCAACGTCCTGACTTTC
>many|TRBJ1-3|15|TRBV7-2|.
CASSLRVSSGNTIYF
TGTGCCAGCAGCTTAAGGGTCAGCTCTGGAAACACCATATATTTT
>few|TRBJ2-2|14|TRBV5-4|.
CASSRQDFTGELFF
TGTGCCAGCAGCCGACAGGACTTCACCGGGGAGCTGTTTTTT
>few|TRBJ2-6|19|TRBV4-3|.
CASSQDLEGLRSGANVLTF
TGCGCCAGCAGCCAAGATCTTGAGGGGTTACGCTCTGGGGCCAACGTCCTGACTTTC
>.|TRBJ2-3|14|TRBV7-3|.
CASSFWGSTDTQYF
TGTGCCAGCAGCTTCTGGGGTAGCACAGATACGCAGTATTTT
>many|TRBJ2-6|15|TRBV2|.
CASSEMGAGANVLTF
TGTGCCAGCAGTGAAATGGGAGCCGGGGCCAACGTCCTGACTTTC
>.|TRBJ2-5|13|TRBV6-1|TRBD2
CASGGLAQETQYF
TGTGCCAGCGGGGGACTAGCTCAAGAGACCCAGTACTTC
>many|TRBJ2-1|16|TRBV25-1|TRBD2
CASRLAGGLSYNEQFF
TGTGCCAGCAGACTAGCGGGGGGGCTCTCCTACAATGAGCAGTTCTTC
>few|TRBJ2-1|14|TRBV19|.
CASRNPGGHNEQFF
TGTGCCAGTCGGAATCCGGGTGGCCACAATGAGCAGTTCTTC
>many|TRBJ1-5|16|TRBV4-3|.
CASSQDRRHLNQPQHF
TGCGCCAGCAGCCAAGATCGTCGCCACCTAAATCAGCCCCAGCATTTT
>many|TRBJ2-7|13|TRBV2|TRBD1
CASSASGQGKQYF
TGTGCCAGCAGTGCGTCGGGACAGGGGAAGCAGTACTTC
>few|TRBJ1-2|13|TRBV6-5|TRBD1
CASSRRDRDGYTF
TGTGCCAGCAGTAGACGGGACAGGGATGGCTACACCTTC
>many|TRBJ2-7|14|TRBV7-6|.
CASSHGTDSYEQYF
TGTGCCAGCAGCCATGGGACGGACTCCTACGAGCAGTACTTC
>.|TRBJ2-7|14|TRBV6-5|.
CASSYSPEGSEQYF
TGTGCCAGCAGTTATAGTCCGGAGGGATCCGAGCAGTACTTC
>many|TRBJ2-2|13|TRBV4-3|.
CASSQGGTGELFF
TGCGCCAGCAGCCAAGGCGGAACCGGGGAGCTGTTTTTT
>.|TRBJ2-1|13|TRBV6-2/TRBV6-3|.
CASKSSTGLWQFF
TGTGCCAGCAAATCTTCGACGGGTCTATGGCAGTTCTTC
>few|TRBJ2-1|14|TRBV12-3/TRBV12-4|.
CASSTEYPLVEQFF
TGTGCCAGCAGTACAGAGTACCCGCTAGTGGAGCAGTTCTTC
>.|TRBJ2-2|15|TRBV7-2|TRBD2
CASSLQASGVGELFF
TGTGCCAGCAGCCTTCAAGCGAGCGGGGTCGGGGAGCTGTTTTTT
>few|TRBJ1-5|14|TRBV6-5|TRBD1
CASRKGQATGPQHF
TGTGCCAGCAGAAAGGGACAGGCGACGGGGCCCCAGCATTTT
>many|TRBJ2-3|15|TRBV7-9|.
CASSSWPGGTDTQYF
TGTGCCAGCAGCTCGTGGCCGGGGGGCACAGATACGCAGTATTTT
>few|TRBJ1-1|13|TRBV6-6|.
CASSYSRDERAFF
TGTGCCAGCAGTTACTCGAGGGACGAAAGAGCTTTCTTT
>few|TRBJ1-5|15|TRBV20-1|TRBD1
CSARSNNRGGQPQHF
TGCAGTGCTCGCTCTAACAACAGGGGGGGTCAGCCCCAGCATTTT
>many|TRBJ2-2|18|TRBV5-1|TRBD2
CASSFGLAGAANTGELFF
TGCGCCAGCAGCTTCGGGCTAGCGGGGGCCGCGAACACCGGGGAGCTGTTTTTT
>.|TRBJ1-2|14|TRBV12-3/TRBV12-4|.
CASSATGNYYGYTF
TGTGCCAGCAGCGCTACAGGGAACTACTATGGCTACACCTTC
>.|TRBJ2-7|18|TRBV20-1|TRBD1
CSARGRGRTAGQGYEQYF
TGCAGTGCTAGAGGAAGGGGGAGGACCGCGGGACAGGGGTACGAGCAGTACTTC
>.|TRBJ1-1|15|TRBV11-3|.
CASSLALSGGTEAFF
TGTGCCAGCAGCTTAGCTTTGTCAGGTGGGACTGAAGCTTTCTTT
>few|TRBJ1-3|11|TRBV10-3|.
CAISEQGDIYF
TGTGCCATCAGTGAGCAGGGAGACATATATTTT
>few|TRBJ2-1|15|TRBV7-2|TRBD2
CASSFTAGGGNEQFF
TGTGCCAGCAGCTTCACGGCGGGAGGGGGCAATGAGCAGTTCTTC
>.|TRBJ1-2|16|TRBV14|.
CASSPLGGLEVDGYTF
TGTGCCAGCAGCCCCCTAGGCGGCCTGGAAGTGGATGGCTACACCTTC
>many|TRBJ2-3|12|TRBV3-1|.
CASSQAADTQYF
TGTGCCAGCAGCCAAGCGGCGGATACGCAGTATTTT
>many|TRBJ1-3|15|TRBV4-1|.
CASSQDGRAGNTIYF
TGCGCCAGCAGCCAAGATGGCAGAGCTGGAAACACCATATATTTT
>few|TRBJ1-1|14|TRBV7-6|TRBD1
CASSFTSRGAEAFF
TGTGCCAGCAGCTTCACGTCCAGGGGGGCTGAAGCTTTCTTT